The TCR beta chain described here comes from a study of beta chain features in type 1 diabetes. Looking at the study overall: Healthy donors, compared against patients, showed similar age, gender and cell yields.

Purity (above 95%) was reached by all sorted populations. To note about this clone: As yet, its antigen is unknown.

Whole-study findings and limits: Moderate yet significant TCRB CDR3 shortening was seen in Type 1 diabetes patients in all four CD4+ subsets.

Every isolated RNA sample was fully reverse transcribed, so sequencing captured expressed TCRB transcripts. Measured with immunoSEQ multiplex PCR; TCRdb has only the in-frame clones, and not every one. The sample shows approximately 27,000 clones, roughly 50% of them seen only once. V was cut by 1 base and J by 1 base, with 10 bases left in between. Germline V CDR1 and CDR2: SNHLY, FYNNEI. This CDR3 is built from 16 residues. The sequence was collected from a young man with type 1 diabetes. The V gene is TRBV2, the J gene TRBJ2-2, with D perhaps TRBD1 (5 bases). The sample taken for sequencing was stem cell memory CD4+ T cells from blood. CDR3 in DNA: TGTGCCAGCAGTGAAGGGGTAACAGGGAACACCGGGGAGCTGTTTTTT. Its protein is CASSEGVTGNTGELFF. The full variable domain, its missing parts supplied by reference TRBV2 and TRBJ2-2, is EPEVTQTPSHQVTQMGQEVILRCVPISNHLYFYWYRQILGQKVEFLVSFYNNEISEKSEIFDDQFSVERPDGSNFTLKIRSTKLEDSAMYFCASSEGVTGNTGELFFGEGSRLTVL.